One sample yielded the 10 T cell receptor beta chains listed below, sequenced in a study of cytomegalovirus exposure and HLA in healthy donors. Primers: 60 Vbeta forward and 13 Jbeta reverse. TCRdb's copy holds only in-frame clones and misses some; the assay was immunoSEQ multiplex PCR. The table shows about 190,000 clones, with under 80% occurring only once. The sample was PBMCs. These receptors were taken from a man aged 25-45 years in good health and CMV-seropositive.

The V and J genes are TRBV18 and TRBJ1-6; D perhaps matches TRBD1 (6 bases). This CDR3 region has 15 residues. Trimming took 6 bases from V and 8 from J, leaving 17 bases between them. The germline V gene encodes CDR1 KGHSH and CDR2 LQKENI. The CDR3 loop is CASSPPGAGDSPLHF. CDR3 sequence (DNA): TGTGCCAGCTCCCCTCCGGGGGCGGGAGATTCACCCCTCCACTTT. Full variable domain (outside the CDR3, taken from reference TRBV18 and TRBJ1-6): NAGVMQNPRHLVRRRGQEARLRCSPMKGHSHVYWYRQLPEEGLKFMVYLQKENIIDESGMPKERFSAEFPKEGPSILRIQQVVRGDSAAYFCASSPPGAGDSPLHFGNGTRLTVT.

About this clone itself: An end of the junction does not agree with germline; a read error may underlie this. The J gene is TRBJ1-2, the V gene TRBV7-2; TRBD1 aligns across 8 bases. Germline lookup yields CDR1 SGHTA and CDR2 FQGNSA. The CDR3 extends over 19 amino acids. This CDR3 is CASSVAGTGRPYSNYGYTF. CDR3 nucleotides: TGTGCCAGCAGCGTAGCCGGGACAGGTAGACCCTACTCTAACTATGGCTACACCTTC.

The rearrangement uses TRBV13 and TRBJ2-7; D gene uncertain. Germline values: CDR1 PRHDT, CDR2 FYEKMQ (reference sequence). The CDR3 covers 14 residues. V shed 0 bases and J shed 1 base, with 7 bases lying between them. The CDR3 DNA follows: TGTGCCAGCAGCTTAGGCCTTGAGTCCTACGAGCAGTACTTC. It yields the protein CASSLGLESYEQYF.

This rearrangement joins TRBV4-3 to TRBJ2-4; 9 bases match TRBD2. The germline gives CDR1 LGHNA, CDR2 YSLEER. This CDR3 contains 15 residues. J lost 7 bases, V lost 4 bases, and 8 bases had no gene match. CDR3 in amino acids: CASSLIAGEGNIQYF. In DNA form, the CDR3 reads TGCGCCAGCAGCCTCATAGCGGGGGAGGGGAACATTCAGTACTTC.

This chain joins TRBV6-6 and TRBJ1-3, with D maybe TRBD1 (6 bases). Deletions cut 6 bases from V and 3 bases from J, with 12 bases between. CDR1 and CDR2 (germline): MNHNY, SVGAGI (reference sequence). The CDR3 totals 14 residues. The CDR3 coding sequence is TGTGCCAGCAGGATACAGGGTGTTGGAAACACCATATATTTT. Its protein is CASRIQGVGNTIYF.

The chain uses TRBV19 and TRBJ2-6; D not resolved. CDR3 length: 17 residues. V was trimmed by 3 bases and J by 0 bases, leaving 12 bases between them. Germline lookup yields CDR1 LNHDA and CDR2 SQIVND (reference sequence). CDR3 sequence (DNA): TGTGCCAGTAGTATTTCGTATCTAAGCTCTGGGGCCAACGTCCTGACTTTC. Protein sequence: CASSISYLSSGANVLTF.

As DNA, the CDR3 is TGTGCCAGCAGTGAAGCGGGGGGGGGCCCTTACGAGCAGTACTTC. Its translation: CASSEAGGGPYEQYF. This chain uses TRBV2 with TRBJ2-7, with D tentatively TRBD2 (7 bases). Germline V gives CDR1 SNHLY, CDR2 FYNNEI. The ends were cut back, 0 bases at V and 4 bases at J, with 13 bases in the middle. The CDR3 extends over 15 amino acids.

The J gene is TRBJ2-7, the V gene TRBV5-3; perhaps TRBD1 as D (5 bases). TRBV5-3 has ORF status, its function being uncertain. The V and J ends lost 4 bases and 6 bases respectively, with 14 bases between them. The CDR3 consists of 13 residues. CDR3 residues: CARSRPGRAEQYF. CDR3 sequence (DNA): TGTGCCAGAAGCCGCCCCGGCAGGGCCGAGCAGTACTTC.

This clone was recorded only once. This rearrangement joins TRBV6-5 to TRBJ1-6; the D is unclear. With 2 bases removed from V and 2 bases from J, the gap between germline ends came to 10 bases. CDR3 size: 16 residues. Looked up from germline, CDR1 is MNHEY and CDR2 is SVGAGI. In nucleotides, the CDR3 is TGTGCCAGCAGTTACACGCGGAACACCTATAATTCACCCCTCCACTTT. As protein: CASSYTRNTYNSPLHF.

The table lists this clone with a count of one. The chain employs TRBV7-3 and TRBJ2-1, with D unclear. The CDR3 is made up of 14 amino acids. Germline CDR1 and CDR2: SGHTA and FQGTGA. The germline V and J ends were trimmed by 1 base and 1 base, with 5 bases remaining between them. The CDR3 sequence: CASSLNPSYNEQFF. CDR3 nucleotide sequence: TGTGCCAGCAGCTTAAATCCATCCTACAATGAGCAGTTCTTC.